Listed here are 21 T cell receptor beta chains from one sample, sequenced in a study of molecular identifiers for immune sequencing clone quantification. TCRdb re-analysed the PCR reads in MiXCR, keeping a single row per CDR3 protein. There are tens of thousands of distinct CDR3 sequences in the sample; 20% to 25% occur only once, and around 0.89% lies in the top ten. The sequenced sample consisted of naive CD8+ T cells from blood, with Jurkat cell RNA spiked in. As for subset: FACS-sorted CD8+CD4-CCR7+CD45RA+ naive T cells. The receptors stem from a human donor in good health. Some libraries in this study had Jurkat cell RNA spiked in.

This clonotype was counted at least ten times. This chain joins TRBV12-3 or TRBV12-4 and TRBJ2-5; 9 nucleotides agree with TRBD2. This CDR3 comprises 14 residues. Germline trimming cut 6 bases from V and 3 bases from J; bases unmatched to any gene: 5. For the CDR3, the DNA is TGTGCCAGCAGCCCTATAGCGGGGGAAGAGACCCAGTACTTC. It yields the protein CASSPIAGEETQYF.

In this sample, this clonotype turned up once. Since the CDR3 does not end with the conserved phenylalanine or tryptophan, this likely comes from a read error. This chain uses TRBV28 with TRBJ2-5; D remains ambiguous. The V end lost 8 bases, the J end lost 0 bases, and 16 bases lay between the germline ends. The germline V gene has CDR1 MDHEN and CDR2 SYDVKM. The CDR3 extends over 15 amino acids. CDR3 in amino acids: CASGPLRGNQETQYS. The CDR3 DNA sequence: TGTGCCAGCGGTCCCCTTAGAGGTAACCAAGAGACCCAGTACTCC.

The chain links TRBV25-1 to TRBJ2-7; a weak D match, TRBD1 (6 bases). The germline V gene has CDR1 MGHDK and CDR2 SYGVNS. CDR3 size: 16 residues. V was pared by 5 bases and J by 2 bases, with 19 bases between. Here the CDR3 DNA reads TGTGCCAGCAGTACTGGAACCGGGACAAGAACCTACGAGCAGTACTTC. It translates to CASSTGTGTRTYEQYF.

This chain links TRBV27 with TRBJ2-7; a possible D gene is TRBD2 (5 bases). The CDR3 sequence is 14 residues long. Trimming removed 6 bases at V and 5 bases at J, with 17 bases between. The V gene's germline CDR1 is MNHEY and CDR2 SMNVEV (reference sequence). Here the CDR3 reads CASRGDYANHEQYF. Here the CDR3 DNA reads TGTGCCAGCAGGGGCGACTACGCAAACCACGAGCAGTACTTC.

In this sample, this clonotype turned up many times. The J gene is TRBJ2-3, the V gene TRBV6-5, with 7 bases identical to TRBD1. Germline trimming cut 1 base from V and 5 bases from J; bases unmatched to any gene: 9. Germline loops: CDR1 MNHEY, CDR2 SVGAGI. The CDR3 covers 16 residues. CDR3 in DNA: TGTGCCAGCAGTTACTTAGCAGGGGGTAGAGAAGATACGCAGTATTTT. Residues: CASSYLAGGREDTQYF.

This clonotype was seen a handful of times. The chain links TRBV27 to TRBJ2-1; D perhaps matches TRBD2 (6 bases). The CDR3 is made up of 16 amino acids. CDR1 is MNHEY, CDR2 SMNVEV, per germline (reference sequence). The V end lost 7 bases, the J end lost 6 bases, and 22 bases lay between the germline ends. The CDR3 spells CASKDTTGVWLNEQFF. DNA for the CDR3: TGTGCCAGCAAGGACACGACGGGAGTCTGGCTCAATGAGCAGTTCTTC.

This clonotype has more than one count but fewer than ten. This sequence joins TRBV19 and TRBJ2-1, with 12 nucleotides matching TRBD2. Trimming removed 5 bases from V and 10 bases from J; junction bases left unmatched: 15. This CDR3 comprises 17 residues. Germline V gene lookup returns CDR1 LNHDA and CDR2 SQIVND (reference sequence). The DNA for the CDR3 is TGTGCCAGTAGTCCCGTCGGACTAGCGGGGCACCGAGGAGAGCAGTTCTTC. Encoded protein: CASSPVGLAGHRGEQFF.

This clonotype has only a few counts. V gene TRBV12-3 or TRBV12-4 combines with J gene TRBJ1-1; perhaps TRBD1 as D (5 bases). The CDR3 extends over 19 amino acids. Trimming left V 8 bases short and J 1 base short, with 29 bases between. CDR3 DNA: TGTGCCAGCGCCCCGGTCCCCGGTGGGGGTAGAGAACCGAACACTGAAGCTTTCTTT. It yields the protein CASAPVPGGGREPNTEAFF.

On this clonotype itself: An end of the junction does not agree with germline; a read error may underlie this. The chain recombines TRBV20-1 with TRBJ1-2; no reliable D call. Germline V gene sequence: CDR1 DFQATT, CDR2 SNEGSKA (reference sequence). The CDR3 spans 15 residues. The CDR3 nucleotides are TGCAGTGCTAGAGAGCAACTACTAGATAACTATGACTACACCTTC. Protein sequence: CSAREQLLDNYDYTF.

This clonotype was recorded at least ten times. The chain uses TRBV28 and TRBJ2-7, with a tentative D call TRBD1 (5 bases). The CDR3 spans 13 residues. The V gene's germline CDR1 is MDHEN and CDR2 SYDVKM. The V and J ends lost 6 bases and 3 bases respectively, with 12 bases between them. CDR3 in amino acids: CASSSWGRYEQYF. In DNA form, the CDR3 reads TGTGCCAGCAGCTCCTGGGGCCGCTACGAGCAGTACTTC. Full variable domain (missing parts from reference TRBV28 and TRBJ2-7): DVKVTQSSRYLVKRTGEKVFLECVQDMDHENMFWYRQDPGLGLRLIYFSYDVKMKEKGDIPEGYSVSREKKERFSLILESASTNQTSMYLCASSSWGRYEQYFGPGTRLTVT.

This clonotype occurred a few times. This chain connects TRBV2 to TRBJ1-5; D unclear. The germline V gene encodes CDR1 SNHLY and CDR2 FYNNEI. V was clipped by 6 bases and J by 1 base, with 10 bases between them. The CDR3 is 14 residues long. The CDR3 reads CASRAYLSNQPQHF. As DNA, the CDR3 is TGTGCCAGCAGGGCCTACCTAAGCAATCAGCCCCAGCATTTT.

This clonotype was seen repeatedly, ten times or more. This chain links TRBV5-6 with TRBJ2-3; 12 nucleotides line up with TRBD2. The V gene end was trimmed by 4 bases and the J gene end by 1 base; junction bases not matched to a gene: 10. This CDR3 is built from 18 residues. Germline CDR1 and CDR2: SGHDT and YYEEEE. This CDR3 reads CASSQTSGGAPGTDTQYF. The CDR3 DNA reads as TGTGCCAGCAGCCAGACTAGCGGGGGTGCTCCCGGCACAGATACGCAGTATTTT.

This clonotype was detected many times. Written as DNA, the CDR3 is TGCGCCAGCAGCCAAGATAGTCGGGCGGGCCTTCCAGATACGCAGTATTTT. Translation gives CASSQDSRAGLPDTQYF. This chain uses TRBV4-3 with TRBJ2-3; weak D call: TRBD2 (5 bases). This CDR3 region has 17 residues. Per germline, CDR1 LGHNA and CDR2 YSLEER. The V end was cut by 0 bases, the J end by 4 bases, with 17 bases between.

The CDR3 protein is CASSERSGQGEYEQYF. The CDR3 DNA reads as TGTGCCAGCAGCGAGAGGTCAGGACAGGGGGAGTACGAGCAGTACTTC. The V gene is TRBV3-1, the J gene TRBJ2-7; 10 positions match TRBD1. Germline V CDR1 and CDR2: LGHDT, YNNKEL (reference sequence). Losses at the gene ends were 5 bases for V and 4 bases for J; bases not matched to a gene: 11. This CDR3 is 16 amino acids long.

V gene TRBV28 combines with J gene TRBJ2-2, with D perhaps matching TRBD1 (5 bases). Germline assignment: CDR1 MDHEN and CDR2 SYDVKM. The CDR3 sequence is 15 residues long. Between the trimmed V and J ends, which lost 3 bases and 5 bases, there was a span of 13 bases. CDR3: CASSFRGLRTGELFF. The CDR3 coding sequence is TGTGCCAGCAGTTTTAGGGGTCTCCGGACCGGGGAGCTGTTTTTT.

In its sample, this clonotype was seen a few times. A much larger clone sits a single nucleotide away, making a read error possible. The chain joins TRBV7-2 to TRBJ2-5; 8 bases are a match to TRBD2. This CDR3 has 16 amino acids. J was trimmed by 5 bases and V by 1 base; bases with no gene match: 9. CDR1 is SGHTA, CDR2 FQGNSA, per germline. DNA of the CDR3: TGTGCCAGCAGCTTAGGAGCCTCGGGGGGGCGGGAGACCCAGTACTTC. Translation: CASSLGASGGRETQYF.

A note on this clonotype: One base away lies a much larger clone, so this may be a sequencing read error. This chain links TRBV28 with TRBJ2-3, with 9 bases matching TRBD1. Germline V lookup: CDR1 MDHEN, CDR2 SYDVKM. This CDR3 has 14 amino acids. CDR3 in amino acids: CASTGTGTQGTRYF. DNA for the CDR3: TGTGCCAGCACCGGGACAGGGACCCAGGGTACGCGGTATTTT.

This clonotype is medium-sized (0.01 to 0.1%). The chain couples TRBV6-5 to TRBJ2-3; D ambiguous. The V gene lost 6 bases and the J gene lost 0 bases, with 13 bases spanning the gap. The CDR3 loop spans 15 amino acids. Looked up from germline, CDR1 is MNHEY and CDR2 is SVGAGI. CDR3 sequence: CASSLAGRSTDTQYF. The CDR3 DNA is TGTGCCAGCAGCTTAGCTGGTCGAAGCACAGATACGCAGTATTTT.

This chain joins TRBV7-9 and TRBJ2-7, with D uncertain. There are 12 residues in the CDR3. Looked up from germline, CDR1 is SEHNR and CDR2 is FQNEAQ (reference sequence). Trimming pared 4 bases from V and 6 bases from J, leaving 10 bases between. The CDR3 bases are TGTGCCAGCAGCTCGGAACGAAGCGAGCAGTACTTC. Its protein is CASSSERSEQYF. The full variable domain, in which reference TRBV7-9 and TRBJ2-7 provide the parts outside the CDR3, is DTGVSQNPRHKITKRGQNVTFRCDPISEHNRLYWYRQTLGQGPEFLTYFQNEAQLEKSRLLSDRFSAERPKGSFSTLEIQRTEQGDSAMYLCASSSERSEQYFGPGTRLTVT.

This clonotype was observed at least ten times. This sequence joins TRBV30 and TRBJ1-1; D perhaps matches TRBD1 (6 bases). V was pared by 7 bases and J by 2 bases, with 20 bases between. The CDR3 is 15 residues long. The germline V gene encodes CDR1 GTSNPN and CDR2 SVGIG (reference sequence). CDR3 sequence: CASFQLTGANTEAFF. The CDR3 DNA sequence: TGTGCCTCCTTTCAACTGACAGGAGCTAACACTGAAGCTTTCTTT.

This clonotype occurred a few times. The germline gene is not matched at one end of the junction; a read error may be the cause. V usage is TRBV11-2 and J usage is TRBJ2-1; TRBD2 agrees at 9 bases. The CDR3 loop spans 17 amino acids. CDR1 is SGHAT and CDR2 is FQNNGV in the germline V gene. Written as DNA, the CDR3 is TGTGCCTGCAGCTTAGTTCCGGGACTAGCTGCCTACAATGAGCAGTTCTTC. Translating gives CACSLVPGLAAYNEQFF.